This is a list of T cell receptor beta chains from one sample in a study of CD8+ T cells in alopecia areata. Generated by immunoSEQ multiplex PCR, the TCRdb table keeps only in-frame clones and is missing some. The sample carries over 250,000 clones, about three fifths recorded once. The input for sequencing was CD4+ T cells sorted from blood, taken at approximately week 51, from a patient treated with tofacitinib. The receptors derive from a human donor with alopecia areata. CDR3s include the opening cysteine and the closing phenylalanine or tryptophan. D genes are given only for firm matches. The size of a clone is reported for some rows only, either as once, few or many, or as a class for expanded clones.

clone size: NA
J gene: TRBJ2-4
CDR3 length: 17
V gene: TRBV4-3
D gene: NA
CDR3 protein: CASSQDPPPAVGAIQYF
CDR3 DNA: TGCGCCAGCAGCCAAGATCCCCCACCGGCCGTCGGGGCCATTCAGTACTTC

clone size: NA
J gene: TRBJ1-1
CDR3 length: 14
V gene: TRBV10-3
D gene: TRBD1
CDR3 protein: CAISRGQLDTEAFF
CDR3 DNA: TGTGCCATCAGCAGGGGGCAATTGGACACTGAAGCTTTCTTT

clone size: NA
J gene: TRBJ2-5
CDR3 length: 15
V gene: TRBV5-1
D gene: NA
CDR3 protein: CASSLARGGQETQYF
CDR3 DNA: TGCGCCAGCAGCTTGGCACGTGGGGGCCAAGAGACCCAGTACTTC

clone size: NA
J gene: TRBJ2-7
CDR3 length: 14
V gene: TRBV11-2
D gene: NA
CDR3 protein: CASSLYGVRYEQYF
CDR3 DNA: TGTGCCAGCAGCTTATATGGGGTCAGGTACGAGCAGTACTTC

clone size: NA
J gene: TRBJ1-1
CDR3 length: 14
V gene: TRBV2
D gene: NA
CDR3 protein: CASSENLGNTEAFF
CDR3 DNA: TGTGCCAGCAGTGAGAATTTGGGGAACACTGAAGCTTTCTTT

clone size: many
J gene: TRBJ1-4
CDR3 length: 16
V gene: TRBV4-3
D gene: NA
CDR3 protein: CASSQVVGATNEKLFF
CDR3 DNA: TGCGCCAGCAGCCAAGTAGTCGGAGCAACTAATGAAAAACTGTTTTTT

clone size: few
J gene: TRBJ2-1
CDR3 length: 13
V gene: TRBV5-1
D gene: NA
CDR3 protein: CASSLDINNEQFF
CDR3 DNA: TGCGCCAGCAGCTTGGACATCAACAATGAGCAGTTCTTC

clone size: NA
J gene: TRBJ2-2
CDR3 length: 15
V gene: TRBV5-1
D gene: NA
CDR3 protein: CASSTGHMNTGELFF
CDR3 DNA: TGCGCCAGCAGCACCGGACACATGAACACCGGGGAGCTGTTTTTT

clone size: few
J gene: TRBJ1-4
CDR3 length: 14
V gene: TRBV7-9
D gene: TRBD1
CDR3 protein: CASSKGQGNEKLFF
CDR3 DNA: TGTGCCAGCAGCAAGGGACAGGGGAATGAAAAACTGTTTTTT

clone size: few
J gene: TRBJ1-5
CDR3 length: 14
V gene: TRBV2
D gene: TRBD1
CDR3 protein: CASSEGQGEQPQHF
CDR3 DNA: TGTGCCAGCAGTGAAGGACAGGGGGAACAGCCCCAGCATTTT

clone size: NA
J gene: TRBJ1-2
CDR3 length: 14
V gene: TRBV29-1
D gene: TRBD1
CDR3 protein: CSVERGQINYGYTF
CDR3 DNA: TGCAGCGTTGAAAGGGGGCAGATTAACTATGGCTACACCTTC